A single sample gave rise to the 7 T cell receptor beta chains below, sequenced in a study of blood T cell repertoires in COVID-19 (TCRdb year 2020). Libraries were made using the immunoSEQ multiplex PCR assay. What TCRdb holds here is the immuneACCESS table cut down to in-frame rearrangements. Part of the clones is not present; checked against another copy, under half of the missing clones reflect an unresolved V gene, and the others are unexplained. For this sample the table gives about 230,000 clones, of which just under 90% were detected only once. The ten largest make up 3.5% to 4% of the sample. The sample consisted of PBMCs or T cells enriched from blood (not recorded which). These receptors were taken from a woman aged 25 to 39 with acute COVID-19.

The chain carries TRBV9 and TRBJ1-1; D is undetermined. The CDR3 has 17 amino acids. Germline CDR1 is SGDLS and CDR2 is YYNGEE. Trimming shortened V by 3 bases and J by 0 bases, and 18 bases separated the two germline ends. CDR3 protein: CASSEPRRQALNTEAFF. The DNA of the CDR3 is TGTGCCAGCAGCGAACCCCGGAGGCAGGCGCTGAACACTGAAGCTTTCTTT.

The CDR3 DNA sequence: TGTGCCAGCAGTCCCGCCGGACAGGATTCCTACGAGCAGTACTTC. Protein: CASSPAGQDSYEQYF. This chain uses TRBV28 with TRBJ2-7; the match to TRBD1 covers 7 bases. The ends lost 5 bases at V and 1 base at J; junction bases unmatched: 8. CDR3 size: 15 residues. Per germline, CDR1 MDHEN and CDR2 SYDVKM.

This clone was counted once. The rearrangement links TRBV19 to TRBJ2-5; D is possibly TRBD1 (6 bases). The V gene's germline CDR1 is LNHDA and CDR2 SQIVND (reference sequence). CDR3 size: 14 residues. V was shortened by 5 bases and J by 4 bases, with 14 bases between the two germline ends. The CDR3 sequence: CASSYRDMTETQYF. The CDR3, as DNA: TGTGCCAGTAGTTACAGGGATATGACAGAGACCCAGTACTTC.

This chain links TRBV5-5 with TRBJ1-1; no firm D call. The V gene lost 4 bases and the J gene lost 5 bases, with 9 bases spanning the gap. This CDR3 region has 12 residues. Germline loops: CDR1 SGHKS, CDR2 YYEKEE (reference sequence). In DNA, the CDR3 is TGTGCCAGCAGCCGATCCGGGACTGAAGCTTTCTTT. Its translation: CASSRSGTEAFF.

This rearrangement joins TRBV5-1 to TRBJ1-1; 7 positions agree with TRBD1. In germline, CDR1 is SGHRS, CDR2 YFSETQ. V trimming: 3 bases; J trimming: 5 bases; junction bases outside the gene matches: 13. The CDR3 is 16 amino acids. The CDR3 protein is CASSSVEGGAWTEAFF. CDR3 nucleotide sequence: TGCGCCAGCAGCTCCGTGGAAGGGGGCGCATGGACTGAAGCTTTCTTT.

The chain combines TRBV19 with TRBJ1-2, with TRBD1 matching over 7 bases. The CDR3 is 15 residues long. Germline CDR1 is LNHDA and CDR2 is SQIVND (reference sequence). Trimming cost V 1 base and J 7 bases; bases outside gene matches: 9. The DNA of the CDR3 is TGTGCCAGTAGTATAGTCGACAGGGAATCGCGTGGCTACACCTTC. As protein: CASSIVDRESRGYTF. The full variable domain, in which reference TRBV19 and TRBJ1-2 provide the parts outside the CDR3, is DGGITQSPKYLFRKEGQNVTLSCEQNLNHDAMYWYRQDPGQGLRLIYYSQIVNDFQKGDIAEGYSVSREKKESFPLTVTSAQKNPTAFYLCASSIVDRESRGYTFGSGTRLTVV.

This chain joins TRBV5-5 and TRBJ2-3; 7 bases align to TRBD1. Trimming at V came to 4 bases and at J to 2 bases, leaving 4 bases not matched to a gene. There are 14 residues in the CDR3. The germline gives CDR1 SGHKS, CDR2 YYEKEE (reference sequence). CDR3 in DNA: TGTGCCAGCAGCCTGGGACAGCACACAGATACGCAGTATTTT. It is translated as CASSLGQHTDTQYF.